A single sample is the source of the 23 T cell receptor beta chains below, sequenced in a study of OX40 agonist ivuxolimab in advanced cancers. This table comes from immunoSEQ multiplex PCR, and its TCRdb copy is limited to in-frame clones, with some not included. The sample lists under 55,000 clones; just under 95% were seen once. Sample: CD4+ or CD8+ T cells sorted from blood, taken in a trial of the OX40 agonist ivuxolimab. These receptors were obtained from an adult with an advanced solid tumor such as melanoma, head and neck, liver or kidney cancer.

The rearrangement uses TRBV14 and TRBJ1-5; tentative D call: TRBD1 (5 bases). V lost 4 bases, J lost 6 bases, and 19 bases lay in between. Germline V gene sequence: CDR1 SGHDN, CDR2 FVKESK. The CDR3 extends over 16 amino acids. CDR3 sequence reads: CASSPHPREGSQPQHF. The CDR3 DNA follows: TGTGCCAGCAGCCCCCACCCCAGGGAAGGTAGTCAGCCCCAGCATTTT. Based on the CDR3 plus reference TRBV14 and TRBJ1-5, the full variable domain is EAGVTQFPSHSVIEKGQTVTLRCDPISGHDNLYWYRRVMGKEIKFLLHFVKESKQDESGMPNNRFLAERTGGTYSTLKVQPAELEDSGVYFCASSPHPREGSQPQHFGDGTRLSIL.

The genes are TRBV9 and TRBJ2-1, with D unresolved. From germline, CDR1 is SGDLS and CDR2 YYNGEE. The CDR3 is 13 residues long. V lost 0 bases, J lost 6 bases, and 7 bases lay in between. CDR3 DNA: TGTGCCAGCAGCGTAGGGAGTTCCAATGAGCAGTTCTTC. Translating it yields CASSVGSSNEQFF. Using reference TRBV9 and TRBJ2-1 for the parts outside the CDR3, the full variable domain is DSGVTQTPKHLITATGQRVTLRCSPRSGDLSVYWYQQSLDQGLQFLIQYYNGEERAKGNILERFSAQQFPDLHSELNLSSLELGDSALYFCASSVGSSNEQFFGPGTRLTVL.

This sequence joins TRBV4-3 and TRBJ2-7, with D unresolved. The V gene's germline CDR1 is LGHNA and CDR2 YSLEER. The CDR3 loop spans 16 amino acids. V was cut by 0 bases and J by 1 base, with 13 bases left in between. CDR3 sequence: CASSQDYTSWSYEQYF. As DNA, the CDR3 is TGCGCCAGCAGCCAAGACTACACCTCCTGGTCCTACGAGCAGTACTTC.

This chain joins TRBV5-4 and TRBJ2-1; D is uncertain. Trimming stripped 0 bases from V and 9 bases from J, with 16 bases between. The CDR3 has 15 amino acids. CDR1 is SGHNT and CDR2 is YYREEE in the germline V gene (reference sequence). As DNA, the CDR3 is TGTGCCAGCAGCTTGGATGGAACGGATTTCTCTGAGCAGTTCTTC. Protein sequence: CASSLDGTDFSEQFF.

The chain has TRBV2 and TRBJ2-2; D unclear. This CDR3 spans 18 amino acids. Trimming left V 4 bases short and J 0 bases short, with 18 bases between. In germline, CDR1 is SNHLY, CDR2 FYNNEI. This CDR3 is CASSGAGIQNANTGELFF. CDR3 nucleotides: TGTGCCAGCAGTGGCGCCGGAATCCAAAATGCGAACACCGGGGAGCTGTTTTTT.

DNA of the CDR3: TGCAGCGTTGAAGACAGCGGAAGGTCCTACAATGAGCAGTTCTTC. Protein sequence: CSVEDSGRSYNEQFF. The chain recombines TRBV29-1 with TRBJ2-1; D might be TRBD2 (5 bases). The CDR3 loop spans 15 amino acids. Germline V lookup: CDR1 SQVTM, CDR2 ANQGSEA. V lost 0 bases to trimming and J lost 1 base, with 10 bases between them.

The chain combines TRBV25-1 with TRBJ2-5, with D perhaps being TRBD1 or TRBD2 (5 bases each). CDR1 is MGHDK and CDR2 is SYGVNS in the germline V gene. The CDR3 contains 14 residues. V was cut by 3 bases and J by 2 bases, with 10 bases left in between. The CDR3 spells CASSDGTTQETQYF. DNA of the CDR3: TGTGCCAGCAGTGACGGGACCACACAAGAGACCCAGTACTTC.

The V and J genes are TRBV7-8 and TRBJ2-5; TRBD1 matches at 12 bases. V lost 3 bases and J lost 5; bases outside the gene matches: 7. The germline CDR1 and CDR2 sequences are SGHVS and FQNEAQ. CDR3 length: 16 residues. CDR3 loop: CASSLGGQGAKETQYF. The CDR3 DNA reads as TGTGCCAGCAGCTTGGGGGGACAGGGGGCGAAGGAGACCCAGTACTTC.

J is TRBJ2-1 and V is TRBV19; 8 nucleotides align to TRBD1. The J segment lost 6 bases and the V segment lost 7 bases, leaving 8 bases of the junction unmatched. This CDR3 is built from 14 residues. Germline-derived CDR1 and CDR2 are LNHDA and SQIVND (reference sequence). CDR3 in DNA: TGTGCCAGTATACTCGGGCAGGGGGCCAATGAGCAGTTCTTC. This translates into CASILGQGANEQFF.

The rearrangement joins TRBV13 to TRBJ2-1; 8 bases fit TRBD2. This CDR3 is built from 15 residues. Per the germline V gene, CDR1 is PRHDT and CDR2 is FYEKMQ (reference sequence). With V trimmed by 6 bases and J by 3 bases, 7 bases remained unmatched. Here the CDR3 reads CASRPLSGVYNEQFF. The CDR3, as DNA: TGTGCCAGCAGACCTCTTAGCGGGGTCTACAATGAGCAGTTCTTC.

The CDR3 loop reads CASSFDYFYGYTF. The CDR3 bases are TGTGCCAGCAGTTTTGATTACTTCTATGGCTACACCTTC. The V gene is TRBV28, the J gene TRBJ1-2; D is unresolved. Germline loops: CDR1 MDHEN, CDR2 SYDVKM. Trimming took 3 bases from V and 4 from J, leaving 9 bases between them. The length of the CDR3 is 13 residues.

The chain recombines TRBV19 with TRBJ2-2; 7 bases are a match to TRBD1. This CDR3 spans 15 amino acids. The V segment lost 5 bases and the J segment 7 bases; nucleotides outside the gene matches: 10. CDR1 LNHDA and CDR2 SQIVND come from the germline V gene (reference sequence). CDR3: CASSAMDRSIGELFF. CDR3 nucleotides: TGTGCCAGTAGTGCCATGGACAGGAGCATCGGGGAGCTGTTTTTT.

The chain carries TRBV5-4 and TRBJ1-2; D not certain. CDR1 and CDR2 from the germline V gene are SGHNT and YYREEE (reference sequence). The CDR3 has 15 residues. Trimming removed 4 bases from V and 3 bases from J, with 16 bases in between. The chain's CDR3 is CASSEGTGVDYGYTF. For the CDR3, the DNA is TGTGCCAGCAGCGAAGGAACCGGGGTGGACTATGGCTACACCTTC.

The chain recombines TRBV9 with TRBJ2-1, with D tentatively TRBD2 (6 bases). This CDR3 has 13 amino acids. Germline V CDR1 and CDR2: SGDLS, YYNGEE. V dropped 6 bases and J dropped 7 bases, with 14 bases sitting between them. CDR3 protein: CASNPVAGNEQFF. The CDR3 region has the DNA TGTGCCAGCAACCCCGTTGCGGGGAATGAGCAGTTCTTC. The variable domain in full, with the rest retrieved from reference TRBV9 and TRBJ2-1, is DSGVTQTPKHLITATGQRVTLRCSPRSGDLSVYWYQQSLDQGLQFLIQYYNGEERAKGNILERFSAQQFPDLHSELNLSSLELGDSALYFCASNPVAGNEQFFGPGTRLTVL.

The rearrangement links TRBV7-3 to TRBJ2-3; a possible D gene is TRBD1 (6 bases). The germline gives CDR1 SGHTA, CDR2 FQGTGA. V dropped 3 bases and J dropped 4 bases, with 8 bases sitting between them. The CDR3 has 13 residues. The CDR3 DNA reads TGTGCCAGCAGCTTTAACAGGGCAGATACGCAGTATTTT. Its protein product is CASSFNRADTQYF.

In its sample, this clone was seen once. The V call is TRBV28, the J call TRBJ2-5, with D possibly called TRBD1 or TRBD2 (5 bases each). Germline CDR1 MDHEN, CDR2 SYDVKM. Trimming pared 5 bases from V and 9 bases from J, leaving 31 bases between. The CDR3 runs to 18 residues. The CDR3 spells CASSPEIHLTPRRGAQYF. The CDR3 nucleotides read TGTGCCAGCAGTCCCGAGATACACCTCACGCCCCGCCGAGGGGCCCAGTACTTC.

V usage is TRBV7-9 and J usage is TRBJ2-5, with TRBD2 matching over 7 bases. The CDR3 runs 14 residues. Trimming cost V 3 bases and J 0 bases; bases outside gene matches: 1. Germline assignment: CDR1 SEHNR and CDR2 FQNEAQ (reference sequence). CDR3 in amino acids: CASSFLADQETQYF. CDR3 sequence (DNA): TGTGCCAGCAGCTTCCTAGCGGACCAAGAGACCCAGTACTTC.

The V gene is TRBV30, the J gene TRBJ1-5; D is unresolved. The CDR3 spans 13 residues. The germline gives CDR1 GTSNPN, CDR2 SVGIG (reference sequence). V was trimmed by 2 bases and J by 0 bases, leaving 5 bases between them. The CDR3, as DNA: TGTGCCTGGAGTATCTATAGCAATCAGCCCCAGCATTTT. Translation: CAWSIYSNQPQHF.

The genes are TRBV5-1 and TRBJ1-1; D remains ambiguous. CDR3 length equals 14 residues. The germline CDR1 and CDR2 sequences are SGHRS and YFSETQ. The V end lost 4 bases, the J end lost 5 bases, and 15 bases lay between the germline ends. The CDR3 is CASSAGSSGTEAFF. CDR3 nucleotide sequence: TGCGCCAGCAGCGCCGGGTCCAGTGGGACTGAAGCTTTCTTT.

In regard to this clone: The germline gene is not matched at one end of the junction; a read error may be the cause. The rearrangement uses TRBV7-7 and TRBJ2-5, with 11 bases that match TRBD2. CDR1 is SSHAT, CDR2 FNYEAQ, per germline (reference sequence). There are 18 residues in the CDR3. The CDR3 nucleotides are TGTGCTAGCAGCCTGGAGAGTCCTAGCGGGAGGATCCAAGAGACCCAGTACTTC. Its translation: CASSLESPSGRIQETQYF.

The V gene is TRBV5-1, the J gene TRBJ2-5, with 7 bases aligning to TRBD1. The CDR3 has 15 amino acids. V lost 4 bases, J lost 1 base, and 7 bases stayed unmatched. Germline CDR1 SGHRS, CDR2 YFSETQ. The CDR3 here is CASSPDWTGQETQYF. In DNA, the CDR3 is TGCGCCAGCAGCCCGGATTGGACAGGCCAAGAGACCCAGTACTTC.

The sample holds a few counts of this clone. The V call is TRBV28, the J call TRBJ2-2, with 7 positions matching TRBD1. Germline loops: CDR1 MDHEN, CDR2 SYDVKM. After removal of 4 bases from V and 6 bases from J, the junction contained 14 bases not matched to a gene. CDR3 length: 17 residues. The CDR3: CASSSYNRGSAPGELFF. The CDR3 DNA sequence: TGTGCCAGCAGTTCCTACAACAGGGGCTCCGCGCCCGGGGAGCTGTTTTTT.

This clone is judged medium-sized. The chain employs TRBV7-2 and TRBJ2-7; possible D gene TRBD2, 7 bases. V was clipped by 2 bases and J by 5 bases, with 16 bases between them. Germline CDR1 is SGHTA and CDR2 is FQGNSA. This CDR3 spans 15 amino acids. The DNA of the CDR3 is TGTGCCAGCAGCTTATTCGTTGGGGGGGGCGACGAGCAGTACTTC. This encodes CASSLFVGGGDEQYF.